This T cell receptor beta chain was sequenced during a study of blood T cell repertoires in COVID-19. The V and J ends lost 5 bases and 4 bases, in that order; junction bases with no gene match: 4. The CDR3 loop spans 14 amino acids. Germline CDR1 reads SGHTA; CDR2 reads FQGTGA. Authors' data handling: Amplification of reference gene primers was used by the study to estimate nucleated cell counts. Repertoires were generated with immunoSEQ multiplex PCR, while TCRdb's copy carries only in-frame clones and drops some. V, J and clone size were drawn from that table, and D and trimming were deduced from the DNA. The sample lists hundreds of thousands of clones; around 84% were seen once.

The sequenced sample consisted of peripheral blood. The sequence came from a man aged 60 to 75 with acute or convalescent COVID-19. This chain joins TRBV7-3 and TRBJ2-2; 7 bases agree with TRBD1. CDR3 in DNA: TGTGCCAGCAGCATGGGACAGCTCACCGGGGAGCTGTTTTTT. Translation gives CASSMGQLTGELFF.